A single sample is the source of the 25 T cell receptor beta chains below, sequenced in a study of T cell responses to AZD1222 COVID-19 vaccine. Here immunoSEQ multiplex PCR was the method, and the copy in TCRdb shows in-frame clones only, minus some. The table includes about 140,000 clones, 85% to 95% detected once. The sample consisted of peripheral blood, taken on day 0 of AZD1222 vaccination. These TCRs come from an adult in good health.

This chain connects TRBV9 to TRBJ1-1, with D unclear. This CDR3 region has 12 residues. Germline-derived CDR1 and CDR2 are SGDLS and YYNGEE. V was cut by 4 bases and J by 1 base, with 5 bases left in between. The chain's CDR3 is CASSKQNTEAFF. In nucleotides, the CDR3 is TGTGCCAGCAGCAAACAGAACACTGAAGCTTTCTTT.

The chain recombines TRBV15 with TRBJ1-4; TRBD1 aligns across 8 bases. J lost 14 bases, V lost 1 base, and 0 bases had no gene match. This CDR3 is 11 amino acids long. The V gene's germline CDR1 is LNHNV and CDR2 YYDKDF (reference sequence). In nucleotides, the CDR3 is TGTGCCACCAGCAGAGGACAGGGGCTGTTTTTT. Amino acids: CATSRGQGLFF.

The chain joins TRBV4-1 to TRBJ2-4, with D unclear. This CDR3 contains 12 residues. With 4 bases removed from V and 7 bases from J, the gap between germline ends came to 8 bases. Germline CDR1 is MGHRA and CDR2 is YSYEKL. The chain's CDR3 is CASSPHGNIQYF. The CDR3 DNA is TGCGCCAGCAGCCCTCATGGGAACATTCAGTACTTC.

As to this clone: Other DNA sequences from this sample encode an identical CDR3 as well. The genes are TRBV3-1 (or the pseudogene TRBV3-2) and TRBJ1-3, with D possibly matching TRBD1 (5 bases). The CDR3 sequence is 14 residues long. Germline loops: CDR1 LGHDT, CDR2 YNNKEL (reference sequence). Trimming cost V 2 bases and J 1 base, with 6 bases left between them. The CDR3 protein is CASSQRGSGNTIYF. The CDR3 bases are TGTGCCAGCAGCCAAAGGGGATCTGGAAACACCATATATTTT.

This chain uses TRBV9 with TRBJ2-3; either TRBD1 or TRBD2 may fit D (5 bases each). Looked up from germline, CDR1 is SGDLS and CDR2 is YYNGEE. The CDR3 has 14 residues. V shed 1 base and J shed 0 bases, with 6 bases lying between them. The CDR3 is CASSVWGSTDTQYF. The CDR3, as DNA: TGTGCCAGCAGCGTATGGGGGAGCACAGATACGCAGTATTTT.

The chain recombines TRBV3-1 (or the pseudogene TRBV3-2) with TRBJ1-3; D may be TRBD1 (5 bases). The CDR3 contains 16 residues. Germline CDR1 is LGHDT and CDR2 is YNNKEL (reference sequence). V was cut by 8 bases and J by 4 bases, with 21 bases left in between. CDR3: CASGLGSGAVGNTIYF. CDR3 nucleotides: TGTGCCAGCGGTCTGGGGAGCGGGGCGGTCGGAAACACCATATATTTT.

This chain uses TRBV12-3 or TRBV12-4 with TRBJ1-1, with D uncertain. V was trimmed by 3 bases and J by 8 bases, leaving 7 bases between them. This CDR3 has 11 amino acids. The CDR3 is CASSFRREAFF. Here the CDR3 DNA reads TGTGCCAGCAGTTTCAGGCGGGAAGCTTTCTTT.

This chain uses TRBV12-5 with TRBJ2-7, with TRBD1 identical over 7 bases. This CDR3 spans 13 amino acids. Germline V gene lookup returns CDR1 LGHNT and CDR2 FRNRAP. With 8 bases clipped from V and 3 bases from J, the junction kept 7 bases outside the gene matches. The CDR3 nucleotides read TGTGCTAGTAGACAGGGAGACTACTACGAGCAGTACTTC. This codes for CASRQGDYYEQYF. Variable domain in full (rest from reference TRBV12-5 and TRBJ2-7): DARVTQTPRHKVTEMGQEVTMRCQPILGHNTVFWYRQTMMQGLELLAYFRNRAPLDDSGMPKDRFSAEMPDATLATLKIQPSEPRDSAVYFCASRQGDYYEQYFGPGTRLTVT.

This clone was detected a few times. The CDR3 coding sequence is TGTGCCAGCAGTTTCCCCCTCTTAGAGGGCCAGCCCCAGCATTTT. Its protein is CASSFPLLEGQPQHF. This rearrangement joins TRBV6-5 to TRBJ1-5; D call uncertain. This CDR3 is 15 amino acids long. Trimming pared 4 bases from V and 7 bases from J, leaving 17 bases between. Germline CDR1 MNHEY, CDR2 SVGAGI.

The chain joins TRBV19 to TRBJ2-1, with 8 positions matching TRBD1. Germline trimming cut 3 bases from V and 5 bases from J; bases unmatched to any gene: 6. The CDR3 covers 15 residues. Germline V CDR1 and CDR2: LNHDA, SQIVND (reference sequence). This CDR3 reads CASSIWGTGNNEQFF. CDR3 DNA: TGTGCCAGTAGTATCTGGGGGACAGGTAACAATGAGCAGTTCTTC.

This rearrangement joins TRBV11-3 to TRBJ2-7; 7 bases line up with TRBD1. In germline, CDR1 is SGHNT, CDR2 YENEEA. The CDR3 sequence is 15 residues long. With 0 bases clipped from V and 1 base from J, the junction kept 3 bases outside the gene matches. The CDR3, as DNA: TGTGCCAGCAGCTTAGACGCCAGGGGGTCCTACGAGCAGTACTTC. It is translated as CASSLDARGSYEQYF.

The chain carries TRBV7-9 and TRBJ1-4, with 9 nucleotides matching TRBD1. CDR1 and CDR2 (germline): SEHNR, FQNEAQ (reference sequence). Trimming removed 1 base from V and 8 bases from J; junction bases left unmatched: 2. The CDR3 is 14 residues long. This CDR3 is CASSLGTGDEKLFF. CDR3 nucleotide sequence: TGTGCCAGCAGCTTAGGGACAGGGGACGAAAAACTGTTTTTT.

The chain is built from TRBV7-3 and TRBJ1-2; possibly TRBD1 for D (6 bases). CDR1 is SGHTA and CDR2 is FQGTGA in the germline V gene. The CDR3 spans 13 residues. V lost 5 bases and J lost 5, with 12 bases in between. The CDR3 is CASSPGQKYGYTF. CDR3 nucleotides: TGTGCCAGCAGCCCTGGACAGAAATATGGCTACACCTTC.

This sequence joins TRBV11-3 and TRBJ1-4, with TRBD1 matching over 8 bases. The CDR3 sequence is 13 residues long. The J segment lost 7 bases and the V segment lost 5 bases, leaving 3 bases of the junction unmatched. Germline V lookup: CDR1 SGHNT, CDR2 YENEEA. Here the CDR3 DNA reads TGTGCCAGCAGCACCGACAGGGGTGAAAAACTGTTTTTT. This encodes CASSTDRGEKLFF.

Here the CDR3 DNA reads TGCGCCAGCAGCCAAGAGGGGGGCACCGGGGAGCTGTTTTTT. Protein: CASSQEGGTGELFF. This chain joins TRBV4-1 and TRBJ2-2; maybe TRBD2 (6 bases). Germline lookup yields CDR1 MGHRA and CDR2 YSYEKL. CDR3 size: 14 residues. The V end was cut by 0 bases, the J end by 4 bases, with 6 bases between.

This rearrangement joins TRBV3-1 (or the pseudogene TRBV3-2) to TRBJ2-7; 8 bases are a match to TRBD1. This CDR3 spans 14 amino acids. The germline CDR1 and CDR2 sequences are LGHDT and YNNKEL (reference sequence). V lost 3 bases and J lost 3; bases outside the gene matches: 4. The CDR3 here is CASSHRGPLYEQYF. Here the CDR3 DNA reads TGTGCCAGCAGCCACAGGGGGCCCCTCTACGAGCAGTACTTC.

The chain recombines TRBV7-9 with TRBJ1-5; 7 bases are shared with TRBD1. V gave up 3 bases and J gave up 1 base; unmatched junction bases: 12. Germline assignment: CDR1 SEHNR and CDR2 FQNEAQ (reference sequence). The CDR3 spans 18 residues. In DNA, the CDR3 is TGTGCCAGCAGCTTTTGGGCAGGGGGAAGGTGGAGCAATCAGCCCCAGCATTTT. It translates to CASSFWAGGRWSNQPQHF. The whole variable domain, filled in from reference TRBV7-9 and TRBJ1-5, reads DTGVSQNPRHKITKRGQNVTFRCDPISEHNRLYWYRQTLGQGPEFLTYFQNEAQLEKSRLLSDRFSAERPKGSFSTLEIQRTEQGDSAMYLCASSFWAGGRWSNQPQHFGDGTRLSIL.

The DNA for the CDR3 is TGCAGTGCTAGAGAAGCCTATGGCTACACCTTC. Translating gives CSAREAYGYTF. The genes are TRBV20-1 and TRBJ1-2; D ambiguous. This CDR3 comprises 11 residues. Trimming took 0 bases from V and 4 from J, leaving 3 bases between them. CDR1 is DFQATT, CDR2 SNEGSKA, per germline (reference sequence).

This chain uses TRBV5-4 with TRBJ1-3; D is uncertain. CDR1 SGHNT and CDR2 YYREEE come from the germline V gene (reference sequence). V was pared by 3 bases and J by 0 bases, with 10 bases between. The CDR3 is 15 residues long. CDR3 sequence (DNA): TGTGCCAGCAGCTCTCGTCCGAGCTCTGGAAACACCATATATTTT. Translating it yields CASSSRPSSGNTIYF.

This rearrangement joins TRBV6-5 to TRBJ1-2, with 8 bases identical to TRBD1. The J segment lost 5 bases and the V segment lost 7 bases, leaving 6 bases of the junction unmatched. The CDR3 is 13 residues long. From germline, CDR1 is MNHEY and CDR2 SVGAGI. Here the CDR3 reads CASTLHRGYGYTF. As DNA, the CDR3 is TGTGCCAGCACCCTACACAGGGGGTATGGCTACACCTTC.

This chain links TRBV5-1 with TRBJ2-7, with 7 bases fitting TRBD2. There are 15 residues in the CDR3. Germline V gives CDR1 SGHRS, CDR2 YFSETQ. V lost 8 bases to trimming and J lost 5 bases; unmatched junction nucleotides: 16. In nucleotides, the CDR3 is TGCGCCAGTGGGGTTGGCGGGAGTGAATTGCACGAGCAGTACTTC. This encodes CASGVGGSELHEQYF.

The chain uses TRBV3-1 (or the pseudogene TRBV3-2) and TRBJ2-2; 7 bases align to TRBD1. The V gene end was trimmed by 2 bases and the J gene end by 7 bases; junction bases not matched to a gene: 7. The germline V gene has CDR1 LGHDT and CDR2 YNNKEL (reference sequence). The CDR3 runs to 15 residues. The CDR3 coding sequence is TGTGCCAGCAGCCAATTTACAGGGGAGAGCGGGGAGCTGTTTTTT. Protein product: CASSQFTGESGELFF.

The chain links TRBV24-1 to TRBJ2-1, with TRBD2 matching over 12 bases. Germline lookup yields CDR1 KGHDR and CDR2 SFDVKD. The J segment lost 6 bases and the V segment lost 3 bases, leaving 8 bases of the junction unmatched. The CDR3 consists of 17 residues. CDR3 loop: CATSDRASGGGFNEQFF. The CDR3 bases are TGTGCCACCAGTGATAGGGCTAGCGGGGGGGGATTCAATGAGCAGTTCTTC.

This rearrangement joins TRBV3-1 (or the pseudogene TRBV3-2) to TRBJ2-7, with D maybe TRBD1 (5 bases). This CDR3 contains 15 residues. V lost 4 bases and J lost 1, with 14 bases in between. From germline, CDR1 is LGHDT and CDR2 YNNKEL (reference sequence). CDR3 nucleotide sequence: TGTGCCAGCAGCCCCGGACACCTAACATCCTACGAGCAGTACTTC. Its protein is CASSPGHLTSYEQYF.

The genes are TRBV30 and TRBJ2-6; perhaps TRBD1 as D (5 bases). From germline, CDR1 is GTSNPN and CDR2 SVGIG (reference sequence). The ends were cut back, 3 bases at V and 1 base at J, with 10 bases in the middle. There are 15 residues in the CDR3. The CDR3 DNA is TGTGCCTGGAGCACAGGCTTTTCTGGGGCCAACGTCCTGACTTTC. It specifies CAWSTGFSGANVLTF.